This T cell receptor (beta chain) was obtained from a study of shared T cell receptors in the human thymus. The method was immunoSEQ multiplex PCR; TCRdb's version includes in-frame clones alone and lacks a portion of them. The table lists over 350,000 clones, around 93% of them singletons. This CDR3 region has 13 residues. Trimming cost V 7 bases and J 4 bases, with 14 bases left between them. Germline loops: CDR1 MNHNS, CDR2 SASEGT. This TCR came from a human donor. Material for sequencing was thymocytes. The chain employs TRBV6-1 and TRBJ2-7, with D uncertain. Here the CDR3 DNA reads TGTGCCAGCATTAATCCCCTCGGGTACGAGCAGTACTTC. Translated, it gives CASINPLGYEQYF.